The 18 T cell receptor beta chains listed next were all sequenced from one sample in a study of T-cell reconstitution after alpha-beta-depleted transplantation in children. Construction of the TCRbeta library involved unique molecular identifiers. TCRdb re-derived calls from the PCR reads in MiXCR, one entry per CDR3 protein. The table lists about 420,000 distinct CDR3 sequences, around 15% of them singletons, with 25% to 30% in the top ten. The sample here was PBMCs, mostly from graft donor cells, taken 360 days after TCRalphabeta/CD19-depleted stem cell transplant. The receptors originated from a boy younger than two who had a stem cell transplant for Wiskott-Aldrich syndrome, so the T cells may come from the graft donor.

In this sample, this clonotype turned up many times. The chain recombines TRBV11-2 with TRBJ2-2; D perhaps matches TRBD1 (5 bases). Germline assignment: CDR1 SGHAT and CDR2 FQNNGV. The CDR3 contains 13 residues. Trimming pared 2 bases from V and 7 bases from J, leaving 8 bases between. CDR3 protein: CASSLRGRGELFF. Here the CDR3 DNA reads TGTGCCAGCAGCTTAAGGGGTCGCGGGGAGCTGTTTTTT.

This rearrangement joins TRBV11-2 to TRBJ2-1, with TRBD2 identical over 10 bases. Per the germline V gene, CDR1 is SGHAT and CDR2 is FQNNGV. The CDR3 covers 18 residues. The junction had 7 bases not matched to a gene; V was cut back by 2 bases and J by 0 bases. The DNA for the CDR3 is TGTGCCAGCAGCTTAATGGGTAGCGGGAGGCTCTCCTACAATGAGCAGTTCTTC. It is translated as CASSLMGSGRLSYNEQFF. Combining the CDR3 with reference TRBV11-2 and TRBJ2-1 gives the whole variable domain EAGVAQSPRYKIIEKRQSVAFWCNPISGHATLYWYQQILGQGPKLLIQFQNNGVVDDSQLPKDRFSAERLKGVDSTLKIQPAKLEDSAVYLCASSLMGSGRLSYNEQFFGPGTRLTVL.

J is TRBJ2-3 and V is TRBV12-3 or TRBV12-4, with D perhaps TRBD2 (6 bases). This CDR3 is 14 amino acids long. V was trimmed by 6 bases and J by 0 bases, leaving 10 bases between them. For the CDR3, the DNA is TGTGCCAGCAGCAGACTAGTCAGCACAGATACGCAGTATTTT. Translated, it gives CASSRLVSTDTQYF.

This clonotype has more than one count but fewer than ten. The chain joins TRBV3-1 to TRBJ2-1; 10 nucleotides match TRBD2. The CDR3 spans 16 residues. Trimming at V came to 0 bases and at J to 7 bases, leaving 6 bases not matched to a gene. Germline V gene lookup returns CDR1 LGHDT and CDR2 YNNKEL (reference sequence). Here the CDR3 reads CASSQDPLAGVNEQFF. In nucleotides, the CDR3 is TGTGCCAGCAGCCAAGACCCTCTAGCGGGAGTGAATGAGCAGTTCTTC.

The rearrangement links TRBV4-1 to TRBJ2-7, with D perhaps given as TRBD1 or TRBD2 (6 bases each). The CDR3 is 16 residues long. Germline V gives CDR1 MGHRA, CDR2 YSYEKL. Trimming pared 4 bases from V and 0 bases from J, leaving 16 bases between. CDR3 sequence: CASSLEGGTRSYEQYF. The DNA for the CDR3 is TGCGCCAGCAGCCTCGAGGGCGGGACACGCTCCTACGAGCAGTACTTC.

This clonotype has ten or more counts. The chain recombines TRBV5-1 with TRBJ2-1, with 8 bases matching TRBD1. The CDR3 has 15 residues. Germline V gene data show CDR1 as SGHRS and CDR2 as YFSETQ. With 3 bases clipped from V and 1 base from J, the junction kept 3 bases outside the gene matches. The CDR3 spells CASSSTGESYNEQFF. The CDR3 coding sequence is TGCGCCAGCAGCTCGACAGGGGAGTCCTACAATGAGCAGTTCTTC.

This sequence joins TRBV7-2 and TRBJ2-1; D is undetermined. The CDR3 loop spans 15 amino acids. The V end lost 5 bases, the J end lost 10 bases, and 21 bases lay between the germline ends. CDR1 SGHTA and CDR2 FQGNSA come from the germline V gene. This CDR3 reads CASSRIGKTKEEQFF. The CDR3 nucleotides are TGTGCCAGCAGCCGGATAGGGAAGACCAAAGAGGAGCAGTTCTTC. Based on the CDR3 plus reference TRBV7-2 and TRBJ2-1, the full variable domain is GAGVSQSPSNKVTEKGKDVELRCDPISGHTALYWYRQSLGQGLEFLIYFQGNSAPDKSGLPSDRFSAERTGGSVSTLTIQRTQQEDSAVYLCASSRIGKTKEEQFFGPGTRLTVL.

V is TRBV21-1 and J is TRBJ2-6; the table's D call, TRBD1, has no DNA check behind it. TRBV21-1 is a recognized pseudogene. The CDR3 has 18 residues. This chain's CDR3 is CASSSRTGAYSGANVLTF. DNA for the CDR3: TGTGCCAGCAGCTCCCGGACAGGTGCCTACTCTGGGGCCAACGTCCTGACTTTC.

The CDR3 here is CASSPRGPWEGYTF. DNA for the CDR3: TGTGCCAGCAGTCCCCGGGGCCCCTGGGAGGGCTACACCTTC. The chain recombines TRBV6-1 with TRBJ1-2; maybe TRBD1 (5 bases). The CDR3 covers 14 residues. V was shortened by 5 bases and J by 8 bases, with 18 bases between the two germline ends. The V gene's germline CDR1 is MNHNS and CDR2 SASEGT.

V usage is TRBV12-3 or TRBV12-4 and J usage is TRBJ2-1; D unclear. The length of the CDR3 is 13 residues. V was clipped by 5 bases and J by 9 bases, with 14 bases between them. CDR3 in DNA: TGTGCCAGCAGTCGAGAGATGACGAGTGAGCAGTTCTTC. Protein: CASSREMTSEQFF.

The V call is TRBV5-1, the J call TRBJ2-5; D is undetermined. The length of the CDR3 is 15 residues. Deletions cut 0 bases from V and 0 bases from J, with 9 bases between. Germline V gives CDR1 SGHRS, CDR2 YFSETQ. The CDR3 bases are TGCGCCAGCAGCTTGGGAAGGACCTACCAAGAGACCCAGTACTTC. It translates to CASSLGRTYQETQYF.

This clonotype was detected only a few times. V usage is TRBV12-3 or TRBV12-4 and J usage is TRBJ2-1; the D is unclear. The CDR3 runs to 15 residues. The germline V and J ends were trimmed by 2 bases and 1 base, with 9 bases remaining between them. The CDR3 protein is CASSLFRVSYNEQFF. The CDR3 bases are TGTGCCAGCAGTTTATTCCGAGTATCCTACAATGAGCAGTTCTTC.

This chain connects TRBV20-1 to TRBJ2-7, with 8 bases identical to TRBD1. V was clipped by 2 bases and J by 5 bases; unmatched bases: 2. Per germline, CDR1 DFQATT and CDR2 SNEGSKA (reference sequence). The CDR3 extends over 12 amino acids. The CDR3 nucleotides read TGCAGTGCTAGAAACAGGGGGGACGAGCAGTACTTC. Translating gives CSARNRGDEQYF.

The chain recombines TRBV1 with TRBJ2-2. TRBV1 is designated a pseudogene. CDR3 size: 14 residues. CDR3 coding DNA: TGCACCAGCAGCCAAGAGATAGGTTCCCGGGAGCTGTTTTTT. It translates to CTSSQEIGSRELFF.

The sample holds many counts of this clonotype. The V and J genes are TRBV5-1 and TRBJ1-1; D gene uncertain. There are 16 residues in the CDR3. CDR1 is SGHRS and CDR2 is YFSETQ in the germline V gene. The V and J ends lost 1 base and 0 bases respectively, with 13 bases between them. For the CDR3, the DNA is TGCGCCAGCAGCTTGTGGGCAGGAGTCATGAACACTGAAGCTTTCTTT. It encodes CASSLWAGVMNTEAFF.

This chain connects TRBV5-1 to TRBJ1-1; D is perhaps TRBD1 (5 bases). CDR1 and CDR2 (germline): SGHRS, YFSETQ. Trimming left V 1 base short and J 5 bases short, with 12 bases between. The CDR3 runs 14 residues. In nucleotides, the CDR3 is TGCGCCAGCAGCTTGCAGGGAGGGAGGACTGAAGCTTTCTTT. Amino acid sequence: CASSLQGGRTEAFF.

This sequence joins TRBV20-1 and TRBJ2-5; 14 bases align to TRBD2. The V and J ends lost 5 bases and 3 bases, in that order; junction bases with no gene match: 5. Germline V CDR1 and CDR2: DFQATT, SNEGSKA (reference sequence). CDR3 size: 15 residues. CDR3 amino acids: CSALKTSGGEETQYF. The DNA of the CDR3 is TGCAGTGCTCTAAAGACTAGCGGGGGGGAAGAGACCCAGTACTTC.

This clonotype was observed a few times. The chain has TRBV7-9 and TRBJ2-7, with D maybe TRBD2 (6 bases). The CDR3 spans 14 residues. Germline CDR1 reads SEHNR; CDR2 reads FQNEAQ (reference sequence). With 1 base removed from V and 3 bases from J, the gap between germline ends came to 10 bases. Here the CDR3 reads CASSLVSTSYEQYF. The CDR3 DNA is TGTGCCAGCAGCTTAGTTTCGACTAGCTACGAGCAGTACTTC.